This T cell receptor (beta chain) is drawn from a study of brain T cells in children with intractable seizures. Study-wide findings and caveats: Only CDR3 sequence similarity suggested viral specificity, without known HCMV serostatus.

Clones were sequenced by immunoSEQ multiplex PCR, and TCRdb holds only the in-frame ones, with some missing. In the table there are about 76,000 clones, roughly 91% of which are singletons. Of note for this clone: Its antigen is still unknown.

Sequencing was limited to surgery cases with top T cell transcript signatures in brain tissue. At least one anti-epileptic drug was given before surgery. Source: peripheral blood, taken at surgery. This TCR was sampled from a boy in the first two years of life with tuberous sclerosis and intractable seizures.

The CDR3 sequence is CASSLAGARTDTQYF. In DNA, the CDR3 is TGCGCCAGCAGCTTGGCTGGGGCGCGGACAGATACGCAGTATTTT. This rearrangement joins TRBV5-1 to TRBJ2-3; tentative D call: TRBD1 (5 bases). Trimming left V 0 bases short and J 3 bases short, with 11 bases between. The CDR3 runs 15 residues. Germline loops: CDR1 SGHRS, CDR2 YFSETQ.